The TCR beta chain under discussion was sequenced for a study of identical twins. Details on this clonotype: Its matching antigen is unknown.

The germline gives CDR1 SGHTA, CDR2 FQGNSA. The CDR3 has 15 amino acids. Trimming pared 3 bases from V and 5 bases from J, leaving 14 bases between. Overall study findings and caveats: Models predicted less out-of-frame TCR alpha sharing in monozygotic twins than was found. Memory repertoires lacked the insertion deficit that abundant cord blood beta clonotypes showed.

A universal primer site was incorporated via template switching, and the cDNA contained unique molecular identifiers. In TCRdb, the 5' RACE reads were re-called with MiXCR into one record per CDR3 protein. The table lists 450,000 or so distinct CDR3 sequences, over 12% of them singletons. Another study also made use of these data, one on yellow fever vaccine responses in identical twins.

Sequenced: CD4+ T cells sorted from blood. The receptor comes from a young woman in good health. This chain uses TRBV7-2 with TRBJ2-1; possibly TRBD2 for D (5 bases). The CDR3 DNA is TGTGCCAGCAGCTTTTCGGGAATTCCAAACAATGAGCAGTTCTTC. It specifies CASSFSGIPNNEQFF.